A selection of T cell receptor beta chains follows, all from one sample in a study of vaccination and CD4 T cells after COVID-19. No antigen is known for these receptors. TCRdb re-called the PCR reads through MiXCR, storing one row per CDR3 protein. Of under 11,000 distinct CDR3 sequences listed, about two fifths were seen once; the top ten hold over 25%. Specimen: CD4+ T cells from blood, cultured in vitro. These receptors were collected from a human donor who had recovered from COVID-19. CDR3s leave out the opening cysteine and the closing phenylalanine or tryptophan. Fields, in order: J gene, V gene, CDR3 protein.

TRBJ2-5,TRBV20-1,SAPHNAVGSQY
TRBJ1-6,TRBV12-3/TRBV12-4,ASSLRAGTNSPLH
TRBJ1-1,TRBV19,ASSRREANTEAF
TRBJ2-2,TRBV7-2,ASSRRQANTGELF
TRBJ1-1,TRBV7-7,ASSPRLSTEAF
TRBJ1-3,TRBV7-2,ASSLGGSSSGNTIY
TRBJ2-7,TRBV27,ASSGQVNEQY
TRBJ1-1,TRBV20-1,SARVGSDTEAF
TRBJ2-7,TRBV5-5,ASTARGPSYEQY
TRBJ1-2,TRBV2,ASSDAQGRGYT
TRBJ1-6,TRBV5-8,ASSLLPLH
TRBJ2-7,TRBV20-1,SWIYGSSYEQY